A selection of T cell receptor beta chains follows, all from one sample in a study of beta chain bispecific antibodies for T cell cancers. These TCRs are of unknown antigen specificity. Each CDR3 protein is one row after TCRdb ran MiXCR on the 5' RACE reads. Altogether about 20,000 distinct CDR3 sequences are present, just over 2% being singletons, with the ten largest covering under 5.5%. Sequences were derived from healthy donor T cells cultured with leukemia cells, sampled from a culture containing a bispecific antibody targeting TCR Vbeta12. Receptors originate from a human donor in good health. Some clones in this sample may be carry-over from other donors' samples. CDR3s include the opening cysteine and the closing phenylalanine or tryptophan. The order of the fields is J gene, CDR3 length, V gene, CDR3 protein.

TRBJ1-1 | 14 | TRBV19 | CASSDDRGRTEAFF
TRBJ1-1 | 12 | TRBV5-4 | CASSLDRENAFF
TRBJ2-1 | 15 | TRBV6-5 | CASSSSAGVSNEQFF
TRBJ1-5 | 14 | TRBV6-5 | CASSLDRTMRPQHF
TRBJ1-1 | 13 | TRBV12-3/TRBV12-4 | CASSRGQGASAFF
TRBJ1-5 | 12 | TRBV30 | CAWSSGGQPQHF
TRBJ1-1 | 16 | TRBV5-6 | CASSFLPQGGDTEAFF
TRBJ1-2 | 12 | TRBV29-1 | CSTATRGNGYTF
TRBJ2-3 | 13 | TRBV9 | CASRSSVEDTQYF
TRBJ2-4 | 19 | TRBV27 | CASRTMNETTGAGWNIQYF
TRBJ2-3 | 16 | TRBV11-2 | CASSVGLAGGPDTQYF
TRBJ1-1 | 12 | TRBV29-1 | CSVPSVGAEAFF
TRBJ2-7 | 13 | TRBV5-1 | CASSFSGVEEQYF
TRBJ1-1 | 12 | TRBV7-9 | CASSDRSNEAFF
TRBJ2-2 | 15 | TRBV19 | CASSPSRAYTGELFF
TRBJ2-5 | 15 | TRBV28 | CASSETGGGAETQYF
TRBJ2-7 | 18 | TRBV19 | CASSPPRGGPREPYEQYF
TRBJ1-1 | 14 | TRBV6-1 | CASSRDSMNTEAFF
TRBJ1-2 | 16 | TRBV7-8 | CASSLALSGREHGYTF
TRBJ2-7 | 12 | TRBV5-1 | CASSLGGYEQYF
TRBJ2-5 | 13 | TRBV5-1 | CASSLETQETQYF
TRBJ2-1 | 16 | TRBV9 | CASSPRVGSAYNEQFF
TRBJ2-7 | 11 | TRBV5-1 | CASSLGGIAYF
TRBJ2-3 | 18 | TRBV3-1 | CASSQDHWGQGASDTQYF
TRBJ2-7 | 14 | TRBV21-1 | CASSRDRYSYEQYF
TRBJ1-2 | 13 | TRBV20-1 | CSAKGGRGDGYTF
TRBJ2-5 | 15 | TRBV7-9 | CASGLGTSYQETQYF
TRBJ2-7 | 12 | TRBV2 | CASRDSFYEQYF
TRBJ2-7 | 13 | TRBV10-1 | CASSLAGGYEQYF
TRBJ1-1 | 14 | TRBV27 | CASSFRTGATEAFF
TRBJ2-7 | 13 | TRBV6-5 | CASSTPGTYEQYF
TRBJ1-2 | 16 | TRBV30 | CAWNGHGRQGADGYTF
TRBJ2-3 | 19 | TRBV5-4 | CASSLGRQTTFVSTDTQYF
TRBJ1-2 | 17 | TRBV2 | CASSDGASGSPNYGYTF
TRBJ1-4 | 18 | TRBV6-5 | CASSYSWQRMDKGEKLFF
TRBJ2-7 | 17 | TRBV12-3/TRBV12-4 | CASSPGQGFRSSYEQYF
TRBJ2-4 | 16 | TRBV5-1 | CASSLEAGGAKNIQYF